Shown below are 25 T cell receptor beta chains from a single sample sequenced in a study of response to subunit inactivated influenza vaccine (dated by TCRdb to 2016 to 2018). Libraries came from RT-PCR. The instrument was an Illumina HiSeq 2500. TCRdb trimmed public reads at Q25 via fastp, called clones via MiXCR and kept in-frame beta chains. Each CDR3 protein appears once, grouped with its most common genes and DNA. Within this sample are 630,000 or so distinct CDR3 sequences, with about a sixth of them counted one time only. The ten largest clones represent 11% of the sample. The sample was PBMCs from blood, taken 11 to 12 days after vaccination. These receptors came from a middle-aged man who received an inactivated influenza vaccine. Donor details come from another sample of the same person, matched by shared clones.

There are a few counts of this clonotype. V is TRBV13 and J is TRBJ2-1; 8 bases match TRBD2. Germline CDR1 and CDR2: PRHDT and FYEKMQ (reference sequence). The CDR3 is 16 amino acids. The junction had 10 bases not matched to a gene; V was cut back by 2 bases and J by 7 bases. The CDR3 spells CASSLFRGGLWNEQFF. CDR3 DNA: TGTGCCAGCAGCTTATTCCGGGGGGGCCTTTGGAATGAGCAGTTCTTC.

This clonotype has only a few counts. V gene TRBV20-1 combines with J gene TRBJ2-3; possibly TRBD2 for D (5 bases). This CDR3 has 15 residues. V lost 4 bases, J lost 0 bases, and 14 bases lay in between. CDR1 DFQATT and CDR2 SNEGSKA come from the germline V gene (reference sequence). The CDR3: CSATSSSGSTDTQYF. DNA of the CDR3: TGCAGTGCTACCTCGTCCAGCGGTAGCACAGATACGCAGTATTTT.

This clonotype was detected a few times. J is TRBJ2-1 and V is TRBV11-2, with D tentatively TRBD2 (5 bases). Per the germline V gene, CDR1 is SGHAT and CDR2 is FQNNGV. The V and J ends lost 0 bases and 2 bases respectively, with 11 bases between them. This CDR3 contains 16 residues. In DNA, the CDR3 is TGTGCCAGCAGCTTAGAAGGAGGAATCCCCTACAATGAGCAGTTCTTC. Translated: CASSLEGGIPYNEQFF.

This clonotype has ten or more counts. The CDR3 protein is CASSAGTGVTEAFF. The CDR3 DNA is TGTGCCAGCAGTGCCGGGACAGGGGTTACTGAAGCTTTCTTT. The chain couples TRBV6-1 to TRBJ1-1, with 10 bases identical to TRBD1. Germline lookup yields CDR1 MNHNS and CDR2 SASEGT. Germline trimming cut 4 bases from V and 5 bases from J; bases unmatched to any gene: 4. This CDR3 region has 14 residues.

This clonotype was counted only a few times. This chain uses TRBV7-3 with TRBJ2-1; perhaps D is TRBD1 or TRBD2 (5 bases each). Germline CDR1 reads SGHTA; CDR2 reads FQGTGA. V shed 5 bases and J shed 7 bases, with 15 bases lying between them. This CDR3 has 14 amino acids. CDR3 in DNA: TGTGCCAGCAGCCTGGGGTGGGACGCTAATGAGCAGTTCTTC. Translated, it gives CASSLGWDANEQFF.

This clonotype was observed a handful of times. The chain combines TRBV12-3 or TRBV12-4 with TRBJ2-1, with 7 bases that match TRBD1. CDR3 length: 16 residues. Germline trimming cut 1 base from V and 5 bases from J; bases unmatched to any gene: 8. CDR3 nucleotide sequence: TGTGCCAGCAGTTTAGGCCGGGACAGATCACACAATGAGCAGTTCTTC. As protein: CASSLGRDRSHNEQFF.

V gene TRBV5-1 combines with J gene TRBJ1-5, with D possibly being TRBD1 (5 bases). CDR1 and CDR2 from the germline V gene are SGHRS and YFSETQ. CDR3 length: 15 amino acids. V was clipped by 5 bases and J by 4 bases, with 16 bases between them. In DNA form, the CDR3 reads TGCGCCAGCAGACGGGACGGTGATAAAAATCAGCCCCAGCATTTT. This gives the protein CASRRDGDKNQPQHF.

V and J are TRBV20-1 and TRBJ2-7, with D unclear. The germline V gene has CDR1 DFQATT and CDR2 SNEGSKA (reference sequence). The CDR3 covers 15 residues. V lost 2 bases and J 6 bases, leaving 20 bases between the germline ends. The CDR3 DNA follows: TGCAGTGCTAGACCCCCGCTGGGTAGTATAGCCGAGCAGTACTTC. Protein sequence: CSARPPLGSIAEQYF.

This chain links TRBV29-1 with TRBJ2-1, with 8 bases matching TRBD2. Germline CDR1 and CDR2: SQVTM and ANQGSEA. Trimming took 5 bases from V and 4 from J; bases not matched to a gene: 7. CDR3 length: 14 residues. The CDR3 sequence is CSVSPGGGYNEQFF. The CDR3 DNA sequence: TGCAGCGTTTCCCCTGGCGGGGGGTACAATGAGCAGTTCTTC.

This clonotype turned up a few times. The J gene is TRBJ2-3, the V gene TRBV6-5; D might be TRBD1 or TRBD2, each matching 7 bases. Looked up from germline, CDR1 is MNHEY and CDR2 is SVGAGI. The ends were cut back, 5 bases at V and 9 bases at J, with 12 bases in the middle. The CDR3 totals 12 residues. The chain's CDR3 is CASSPQGGTQYF. As DNA, the CDR3 is TGTGCCAGCAGTCCTCAGGGGGGGACGCAGTATTTT.

The gene calls are TRBV9 and TRBJ2-3; D unclear. The V end was cut by 2 bases, the J end by 4 bases, with 11 bases between. The CDR3 consists of 14 residues. Per the germline V gene, CDR1 is SGDLS and CDR2 is YYNGEE. In DNA, the CDR3 is TGTGCCAGCAGCGTTCGTGGACCCGCAGATACGCAGTATTTT. This encodes CASSVRGPADTQYF.

This clonotype was seen only a few times. The rearrangement links TRBV29-1 to TRBJ1-2; no firm D call. CDR3 length: 12 residues. V lost 7 bases and J 4 bases, leaving 13 bases between the germline ends. Per the germline V gene, CDR1 is SQVTM and CDR2 is ANQGSEA. CDR3 protein: CSAMLGFYGYTF. CDR3 coding DNA: TGCAGCGCAATGCTCGGATTCTATGGCTACACCTTC.

This clonotype came up once. V usage is TRBV28 and J usage is TRBJ2-5, with TRBD2 as a possible D gene (6 bases). CDR1 and CDR2 (germline): MDHEN, SYDVKM. Trimming stripped 5 bases from V and 5 bases from J, with 15 bases between. This CDR3 region has 14 residues. The chain's CDR3 is CASSKGGALETQYF. Here the CDR3 DNA reads TGTGCCAGCAGTAAAGGAGGGGCTCTGGAGACCCAGTACTTC.

The sample holds a few counts of this clonotype. The chain recombines TRBV5-1 with TRBJ1-2; D not resolved. The germline V gene encodes CDR1 SGHRS and CDR2 YFSETQ. V was trimmed by 0 bases and J by 4 bases, leaving 10 bases between them. The CDR3 spans 14 residues. Here the CDR3 reads CASSLAGPSYGYTF. For the CDR3, the DNA is TGCGCCAGCAGCTTGGCCGGTCCCTCCTATGGCTACACCTTC.

This clonotype was counted a few times. The chain recombines TRBV5-1 with TRBJ1-4; 7 nucleotides match TRBD1. CDR1 is SGHRS and CDR2 is YFSETQ in the germline V gene. The CDR3 is made up of 14 amino acids. The V and J ends lost 4 bases and 2 bases, in that order; junction bases with no gene match: 2. The CDR3 sequence: CASSVQGTNEKLFF. The CDR3 nucleotides are TGCGCCAGCAGCGTACAGGGGACTAATGAAAAACTGTTTTTT.

This clonotype was picked up many times. The V call is TRBV20-1, the J call TRBJ2-5; either TRBD1 or TRBD2 may supply D (6 bases each). The V and J ends lost 1 base and 4 bases respectively, with 13 bases between them. Germline loops: CDR1 DFQATT, CDR2 SNEGSKA (reference sequence). The CDR3 is 14 amino acids. CDR3 sequence reads: CSARASGGPETQYF. The DNA for the CDR3 is TGCAGTGCTAGAGCTTCCGGGGGCCCAGAGACCCAGTACTTC.

DNA of the CDR3: TGTGCCAGCAGCATAGACAGGGCTGGCTACACCTTC. Amino acid sequence: CASSIDRAGYTF. The gene calls are TRBV7-2 and TRBJ1-2, with TRBD1 matching over 7 bases. Trimming at V came to 5 bases and at J to 7 bases, leaving 4 bases not matched to a gene. This CDR3 comprises 12 residues. Per the germline V gene, CDR1 is SGHTA and CDR2 is FQGNSA.

This clonotype showed up many times. In DNA form, the CDR3 reads TGCGCCAGCAGCCGAGGACTGGGACTAGCGGGAGTCGAGCAGTTCTTC. It is translated as CASSRGLGLAGVEQFF. V usage is TRBV5-1 and J usage is TRBJ2-1, with TRBD2 identical over 14 bases. CDR3 length: 16 residues. V trimming: 4 bases; J trimming: 10 bases; junction bases outside the gene matches: 10. CDR1 and CDR2 (germline): SGHRS, YFSETQ. Full variable domain (outside the CDR3, taken from reference TRBV5-1 and TRBJ2-1): KAGVTQTPRYLIKTRGQQVTLSCSPISGHRSVSWYQQTPGQGLQFLFEYFSETQRNKGNFPGRFSGRQFSNSRSEMNVSTLELGDSALYLCASSRGLGLAGVEQFFGPGTRLTVL.

This chain connects TRBV20-1 to TRBJ1-5; tentative D call: TRBD1 (6 bases). Trimming took 5 bases from V and 1 from J, leaving 27 bases between them. CDR1 DFQATT and CDR2 SNEGSKA come from the germline V gene (reference sequence). The CDR3 totals 19 residues. Written as DNA, the CDR3 is TGCAGTGCTCAAGGGGGGCAGAAATTAATCGGGGGAAGCAATCAGCCCCAGCATTTT. It specifies CSAQGGQKLIGGSNQPQHF.

This clonotype was seen a handful of times. The rearrangement uses TRBV5-1 and TRBJ2-3; TRBD1 agrees at 7 bases. Trimming at V came to 3 bases and at J to 2 bases, leaving 15 bases not matched to a gene. Germline assignment: CDR1 SGHRS and CDR2 YFSETQ. The CDR3 is 18 amino acids. The CDR3 protein is CASSSPIATGPYTDTQYF. The CDR3 region has the DNA TGCGCCAGCAGCTCCCCAATCGCGACAGGGCCTTACACAGATACGCAGTATTTT.

This clonotype was counted many times. The chain recombines TRBV12-3 or TRBV12-4 with TRBJ2-7; D is unresolved. The CDR3 loop spans 12 amino acids. V shed 5 bases and J shed 7 bases, with 12 bases lying between them. This CDR3 reads CASSRRPQEQYF. In DNA, the CDR3 is TGTGCCAGCAGTCGACGACCGCAGGAGCAGTACTTC.

The rearrangement links TRBV5-1 to TRBJ1-2; 7 nucleotides match TRBD1. With V trimmed by 2 bases and J by 2 bases, 3 bases remained unmatched. CDR1 is SGHRS, CDR2 YFSETQ, per germline. CDR3 length: 14 amino acids. The DNA for the CDR3 is TGCGCCAGCAGCTTAGGGACAGAGAACTATGGCTACACCTTC. Protein product: CASSLGTENYGYTF. Combining the CDR3 with reference TRBV5-1 and TRBJ1-2 gives the whole variable domain KAGVTQTPRYLIKTRGQQVTLSCSPISGHRSVSWYQQTPGQGLQFLFEYFSETQRNKGNFPGRFSGRQFSNSRSEMNVSTLELGDSALYLCASSLGTENYGYTFGSGTRLTVV.

This clonotype was seen more than once but under ten times. The chain is built from TRBV4-3 and TRBJ2-3; 14 nucleotides line up with TRBD2. Looked up from germline, CDR1 is LGHNA and CDR2 is YSLEER. This CDR3 contains 18 residues. Losses at the gene ends were 3 bases for V and 7 bases for J; bases not matched to a gene: 12. The CDR3 is CASSQGGMGLAGENTQYF. Here the CDR3 DNA reads TGCGCCAGCAGCCAGGGGGGGATGGGACTAGCGGGAGAAAATACGCAGTATTTT.

This clonotype was observed many times. The rearrangement uses TRBV12-3 or TRBV12-4 and TRBJ1-5; 8 bases are shared with TRBD1. This CDR3 has 14 residues. Trimming took 4 bases from V and 6 from J; bases not matched to a gene: 5. The CDR3 DNA reads TGTGCCAGCAGTTCTGGACAGGGAAGTCAGCCCCAGCATTTT. It is translated as CASSSGQGSQPQHF.

The chain joins TRBV5-1 to TRBJ2-2; possible D gene TRBD1, 5 bases. Trimming took 1 base from V and 4 from J, leaving 11 bases between them. The V gene's germline CDR1 is SGHRS and CDR2 YFSETQ. The CDR3 runs 15 residues. The CDR3 loop reads CASSLQQASTGELFF. The CDR3, as DNA: TGCGCCAGCAGCTTGCAACAGGCTAGCACCGGGGAGCTGTTTTTT. The variable domain in full, completed from reference TRBV5-1 and TRBJ2-2, reads KAGVTQTPRYLIKTRGQQVTLSCSPISGHRSVSWYQQTPGQGLQFLFEYFSETQRNKGNFPGRFSGRQFSNSRSEMNVSTLELGDSALYLCASSLQQASTGELFFGEGSRLTVL.